This passage covers 27 T cell receptor beta chains from one sample sequenced in a study of OX40 agonist ivuxolimab in advanced cancers. Profiled with immunoSEQ multiplex PCR; TCRdb holds only in-frame clones, not every one. The table records around 70,000 clones, around 81% of them present only once. The input for sequencing was CD4+ or CD8+ T cells sorted from blood, taken in a trial of the OX40 agonist ivuxolimab. These receptors all stem from an adult with an advanced solid tumor such as melanoma, head and neck, liver or kidney cancer.

The rearrangement links TRBV6-1 to TRBJ1-5; D is perhaps TRBD1 (6 bases). Germline CDR1 is MNHNS and CDR2 is SASEGT. Trimming removed 10 bases from V and 4 bases from J, with 20 bases in between. CDR3 length equals 15 residues. CDR3 amino acids: CAISKGGARNQPQHF. The CDR3 DNA sequence: TGTGCCATCTCAAAGGGGGGCGCAAGGAATCAGCCCCAGCATTTT.

The chain uses TRBV11-2 and TRBJ2-3; the match to TRBD2 covers 7 bases. The V and J ends lost 5 bases and 6 bases, in that order; junction bases with no gene match: 8. The germline V gene has CDR1 SGHAT and CDR2 FQNNGV. This CDR3 has 14 residues. As DNA, the CDR3 is TGTGCCAGCAGCCCCGGACTAGATTTTGATACGCAGTATTTT. Translation: CASSPGLDFDTQYF.

CDR3 nucleotides: TGTGCCATCAGTGCTGGGGAGGTAGGCGCCTACGAGCAGTACTTC. It specifies CAISAGEVGAYEQYF. The rearrangement joins TRBV10-3 to TRBJ2-7, with D maybe TRBD2 (6 bases). CDR1 ENHRY and CDR2 SYGVKD come from the germline V gene. V was cut by 4 bases and J by 2 bases, with 15 bases left in between. The CDR3 sequence is 15 residues long.

V and J are TRBV13 and TRBJ2-3; TRBD1 is a possible D gene (6 bases). Germline values: CDR1 PRHDT, CDR2 FYEKMQ (reference sequence). The CDR3 contains 12 residues. V was trimmed by 8 bases and J by 6 bases, leaving 12 bases between them. The CDR3 region is CASGTGLDTQYF. Written as DNA, the CDR3 is TGTGCCAGCGGAACAGGGCTGGATACGCAGTATTTT.

V and J are TRBV7-2 and TRBJ2-2, with 8 nucleotides matching TRBD1. The CDR3 is 14 amino acids. The germline V gene has CDR1 SGHTA and CDR2 FQGNSA. The junction had 4 bases not matched to a gene; V was cut back by 6 bases and J by 4 bases. Here the CDR3 DNA reads TGTGCCAGCAGTAGCACAGGGGGCACCGGGGAGCTGTTTTTT. Encoded protein: CASSSTGGTGELFF.

V and J are TRBV5-1 and TRBJ2-1, with TRBD1 identical over 10 bases. The ends lost 4 bases at V and 10 bases at J; junction bases unmatched: 11. Germline CDR1 is SGHRS and CDR2 is YFSETQ. The CDR3 extends over 15 amino acids. Written as DNA, the CDR3 is TGCGCCAGCAGCGTGCTGCCGGGACAGGGGTCCGAGCAGTTCTTC. This encodes CASSVLPGQGSEQFF. Based on the CDR3 plus reference TRBV5-1 and TRBJ2-1, the full variable domain is KAGVTQTPRYLIKTRGQQVTLSCSPISGHRSVSWYQQTPGQGLQFLFEYFSETQRNKGNFPGRFSGRQFSNSRSEMNVSTLELGDSALYLCASSVLPGQGSEQFFGPGTRLTVL.

This chain uses TRBV6-5 with TRBJ1-4; no reliable D call. V was cut by 2 bases and J by 0 bases, with 10 bases left in between. Germline assignment: CDR1 MNHEY and CDR2 SVGAGI. This CDR3 contains 16 residues. CDR3 in amino acids: CASSYVQETTNEKLFF. In DNA form, the CDR3 reads TGTGCCAGCAGTTACGTCCAGGAGACAACTAATGAAAAACTGTTTTTT.

This chain uses TRBV25-1 with TRBJ1-1; no clear D gene. This CDR3 spans 17 amino acids. CDR1 MGHDK and CDR2 SYGVNS come from the germline V gene. V dropped 5 bases and J dropped 4 bases, with 23 bases sitting between them. The DNA for the CDR3 is TGTGCCAGCAGTCGTGACATTTTTTTTTCCGGCGGCACTGAAGCTTTCTTT. The encoded protein is CASSRDIFFSGGTEAFF.

Only a few counts were recorded for this clone. The chain couples TRBV19 to TRBJ1-2; D is unresolved. The CDR3 loop spans 13 amino acids. Germline assignment: CDR1 LNHDA and CDR2 SQIVND (reference sequence). V gave up 5 bases and J gave up 8 bases, with 15 bases separating them. The CDR3 here is CASSPLARDGYTF. CDR3 coding DNA: TGTGCCAGTAGTCCCCTGGCGCGTGACGGCTACACCTTC.

This clone showed up just a few times. This chain's CDR3 is CATEEQPGGGYTF. Here the CDR3 DNA reads TGTGCCACCGAGGAACAGCCCGGGGGTGGCTACACCTTC. This chain links TRBV6-1 with TRBJ1-2, with D maybe TRBD1 (5 bases). CDR1 and CDR2 (germline): MNHNS, SASEGT. The CDR3 runs 13 residues. V was trimmed by 10 bases and J by 7 bases, leaving 19 bases between them.

This clone was picked up a small number of times. This sequence joins TRBV7-2 and TRBJ2-3, with D unresolved. V lost 0 bases, J lost 2 bases, and 3 bases lay in between. This CDR3 comprises 13 residues. Per the germline V gene, CDR1 is SGHTA and CDR2 is FQGNSA. CDR3 in DNA: TGTGCCAGCAGCTTAGCCTCCACAGATACGCAGTATTTT. This sequence encodes CASSLASTDTQYF.

J is TRBJ1-5 and V is TRBV18; maybe TRBD1 (6 bases). V gave up 2 bases and J gave up 4 bases, with 12 bases separating them. CDR1 KGHSH and CDR2 LQKENI come from the germline V gene. The CDR3 extends over 15 amino acids. CDR3 residues: CASSPTDSLNQPQHF. The CDR3, as DNA: TGTGCCAGCTCACCAACGGACAGTCTAAATCAGCCCCAGCATTTT.

The chain combines TRBV6-1 with TRBJ1-2; maybe TRBD1 (5 bases). The germline V gene has CDR1 MNHNS and CDR2 SASEGT. CDR3 length: 14 residues. Trimming removed 2 bases from V and 11 bases from J, with 18 bases in between. CDR3 loop: CASSEMGGSSPYTF. As DNA, the CDR3 is TGTGCCAGCAGTGAAATGGGGGGTAGTTCCCCATACACCTTC.

This chain connects TRBV7-9 to TRBJ1-2; D call uncertain. Germline CDR1 SEHNR, CDR2 FQNEAQ (reference sequence). There are 14 residues in the CDR3. V was cut by 1 base and J by 3 bases, with 9 bases left in between. CDR3 protein: CASSLDPVYYGYTF. The CDR3 DNA reads as TGTGCCAGCAGCTTAGATCCGGTCTACTATGGCTACACCTTC.

The V and J genes are TRBV6-6 and TRBJ1-2; tentative D call: TRBD1 (5 bases). The germline gives CDR1 MNHNY, CDR2 SVGAGI (reference sequence). This CDR3 comprises 13 residues. The V and J ends lost 5 bases and 3 bases respectively, with 10 bases between them. The CDR3 here is CASSPMGDYGYTF. The CDR3, as DNA: TGTGCCAGCAGTCCCATGGGGGACTATGGCTACACCTTC.

This chain joins TRBV28 and TRBJ1-1; a weak D match, TRBD1 (5 bases). The CDR3 contains 14 residues. The V gene's germline CDR1 is MDHEN and CDR2 SYDVKM. V was cut by 4 bases and J by 7 bases, with 16 bases left in between. CDR3 sequence: CASSYSAGKGEAFF. CDR3 coding DNA: TGTGCCAGCAGTTACTCCGCAGGGAAGGGTGAAGCTTTCTTT.

This chain joins TRBV6-5 and TRBJ2-1; 10 bases line up with TRBD2. In germline, CDR1 is MNHEY, CDR2 SVGAGI. V trimming: 6 bases; J trimming: 4 bases; junction bases outside the gene matches: 6. CDR3 size: 15 residues. In DNA, the CDR3 is TGTGCCAGCAGAAAAACTAGCGGGGAATACAATGAGCAGTTCTTC. Residues: CASRKTSGEYNEQFF.

The chain employs TRBV5-1 and TRBJ2-2; D tentatively reads TRBD1 or TRBD2 (5 bases each). The CDR3 loop spans 15 amino acids. Germline V lookup: CDR1 SGHRS, CDR2 YFSETQ. V dropped 4 bases and J dropped 5 bases, with 15 bases sitting between them. CDR3 in amino acids: CASSTGTARTGELFF. The DNA of the CDR3 is TGCGCCAGCAGCACCGGGACGGCTAGGACCGGGGAGCTGTTTTTT.

The chain joins TRBV15 to TRBJ1-4, with D possibly matching TRBD1 (6 bases). The V gene's germline CDR1 is LNHNV and CDR2 YYDKDF (reference sequence). The CDR3 loop spans 17 amino acids. V was shortened by 0 bases and J by 4 bases, with 15 bases between the two germline ends. For the CDR3, the DNA is TGTGCCACCAGCAGAGACCCTTTGGGGGCCTTTAATGAAAAACTGTTTTTT. This codes for CATSRDPLGAFNEKLFF.

The V and J genes are TRBV4-3 and TRBJ2-7; TRBD1 matches 8 bases. The J segment lost 3 bases and the V segment lost 0 bases, leaving 7 bases of the junction unmatched. The germline CDR1 and CDR2 sequences are LGHNA and YSLEER. The CDR3 consists of 16 residues. CDR3: CASSQDRRTGGYEQYF. DNA of the CDR3: TGCGCCAGCAGCCAAGATCGGCGAACAGGGGGCTACGAGCAGTACTTC.

This chain connects TRBV2 to TRBJ2-2; D possibly corresponds to TRBD1 (6 bases). V was cut by 4 bases and J by 3 bases, with 12 bases left in between. This CDR3 has 15 residues. Germline loops: CDR1 SNHLY, CDR2 FYNNEI. The CDR3 region has the DNA TGTGCCAGCAGTGCGGCACAGGGATACACCGGGGAGCTGTTTTTT. It translates to CASSAAQGYTGELFF.

The rearrangement uses TRBV2 and TRBJ1-2; TRBD1 might be the D (5 bases). Between the trimmed V and J ends, which lost 9 bases and 4 bases, there was a span of 12 bases. The CDR3 has 12 residues. Germline-derived CDR1 and CDR2 are SNHLY and FYNNEI. CDR3 protein: CARGGDSYGYTF. CDR3 nucleotide sequence: TGTGCCAGGGGGGGTGACAGCTATGGCTACACCTTC.

V and J are TRBV6-5 and TRBJ2-5; the match to TRBD2 covers 7 bases. The end of the DNA aligns better with TRBJ2-7, so the J call may be wrong. Germline values: CDR1 MNHEY, CDR2 SVGAGI. The CDR3 sequence is 15 residues long. CDR3 bases: TGTGCCAGCAGCCCCCCTGGGCGGGAGAGGTACGAGCAGTACTTC. The encoded protein is CASSPPGRERYEQYF.

The chain couples TRBV7-2 to TRBJ2-1; 8 nucleotides line up with TRBD2. The germline V gene encodes CDR1 SGHTA and CDR2 FQGNSA. The J segment lost 5 bases and the V segment lost 2 bases, leaving 8 bases of the junction unmatched. The length of the CDR3 is 16 residues. CDR3: CASSLMAGSGNNEQFF. In nucleotides, the CDR3 is TGTGCCAGCAGCTTAATGGCGGGTAGCGGGAACAATGAGCAGTTCTTC.

V and J are TRBV4-2 and TRBJ1-3; D is unclear. The V gene's germline CDR1 is LGHNA and CDR2 YNFKEQ. Trimming took 5 bases from V and 0 from J, leaving 20 bases between them. There are 18 residues in the CDR3. This CDR3 is CASSYQDVYQSSGNTIYF. The CDR3, as DNA: TGTGCCAGCAGCTACCAGGACGTCTACCAAAGCTCTGGAAACACCATATATTTT.

The V call is TRBV7-8, the J call TRBJ1-4; D is unclear. This CDR3 is 14 amino acids long. Trimming pared 2 bases from V and 2 bases from J, leaving 6 bases between. Germline values: CDR1 SGHVS, CDR2 FQNEAQ. The CDR3, as DNA: TGTGCCAGCAGCTTAAGTCGGACTAATGAAAAACTGTTTTTT. Its translation: CASSLSRTNEKLFF. The full variable domain, in which reference TRBV7-8 and TRBJ1-4 provide the parts outside the CDR3, is GAGVSQSPRYKVAKRGQDVALRCDPISGHVSLFWYQQALGQGPEFLTYFQNEAQLDKSGLPSDRFFAERPEGSVSTLKIQRTQQEDSAVYLCASSLSRTNEKLFFGSGTQLSVL.

This clone appeared a few times. The gene calls are TRBV6-5 and TRBJ2-3; TRBD2 matches 10 bases. The V segment lost 0 bases and the J segment 11 bases; nucleotides outside the gene matches: 8. CDR3 length equals 15 residues. Germline V gene lookup returns CDR1 MNHEY and CDR2 SVGAGI. CDR3 region: CASSYSPAGGEEQYF. The CDR3 DNA sequence: TGTGCCAGCAGTTACTCGCCAGCGGGGGGGGAAGAGCAGTATTTT.